The 16 T cell receptor beta chains below all came from one sample that was sequenced in a study of stem cell transplantation in POMP-related autoinflammatory disease. Measured with immunoSEQ multiplex PCR; TCRdb has only the in-frame clones, and not every one. This table has tens of thousands of clones, roughly 88% appearing once. Source: CD4+ T cells from PBMCs, taken after stem cell transplantation. Receptors originate from a human patient with POMP-related autoinflammation and immune dysregulation (PRAID). Some T cells may be supplied by the graft donor.

The chain recombines TRBV6-5 with TRBJ1-2, with 7 bases that match TRBD1. J lost 7 bases, V lost 6 bases, and 5 bases had no gene match. Per the germline V gene, CDR1 is MNHEY and CDR2 is SVGAGI. The CDR3 is made up of 12 amino acids. The CDR3: CASSRDRSGYTF. In nucleotides, the CDR3 is TGTGCCAGCAGCCGGGACAGATCTGGCTACACCTTC.

The CDR3 DNA sequence: TGTGCCAGCAGTCAGGGACAGGGAAAGCAGTACGTC. As protein: CASSQGQGKQYV. The chain couples TRBV6-2 or TRBV6-3 to TRBJ2-7; 9 bases align to TRBD1. Germline CDR1 MNHEY, CDR2 SVGEGT. This CDR3 spans 12 amino acids. With V trimmed by 5 bases and J by 8 bases, 4 bases remained unmatched.

This clone was detected only a few times. CDR3 residues: CASSTLGTGTQYF. For the CDR3, the DNA is TGTGCCAGCAGCACACTCGGTACAGGGACCCAGTACTTC. The chain links TRBV14 to TRBJ2-5, with D possibly TRBD1 on 5 matching bases. V lost 5 bases and J 7 bases, leaving 14 bases between the germline ends. The V gene's germline CDR1 is SGHDN and CDR2 FVKESK. This CDR3 is 13 amino acids long.

CDR3 sequence: CASSYRVNNSPLHF. The CDR3 DNA sequence: TGTGCCAGCAGTTACAGGGTGAATAATTCACCCCTCCACTTT. V gene TRBV6-5 combines with J gene TRBJ1-6; D not certain. Trimming took off 2 bases at V and 5 bases at J, with 7 bases between the two ends. The CDR3 sequence is 14 residues long. In germline, CDR1 is MNHEY, CDR2 SVGAGI.

This chain uses TRBV7-9 with TRBJ2-2, with D unresolved. The CDR3 is 10 residues long. V was shortened by 3 bases and J by 13 bases, with 6 bases between the two germline ends. CDR1 and CDR2 (germline): SEHNR, FQNEAQ (reference sequence). DNA of the CDR3: TGTGCCAGCAGCTTCCCCGGGCTGTTTTTT. It encodes CASSFPGLFF.

This clone was seen a few times. The rearrangement links TRBV20-1 to TRBJ2-7; 7 bases align to TRBD2. V was clipped by 3 bases and J by 2 bases; unmatched bases: 16. The CDR3 contains 17 residues. The V gene's germline CDR1 is DFQATT and CDR2 SNEGSKA (reference sequence). The CDR3 nucleotides read TGCAGTGCTAGTCGTCCCCTTGGCGGGAGTCTGACCTACGAGCAGTACTTC. It encodes CSASRPLGGSLTYEQYF.

This chain joins TRBV5-1 and TRBJ2-2; 7 positions agree with TRBD2. The CDR3 runs to 14 residues. The germline V gene has CDR1 SGHRS and CDR2 YFSETQ. V lost 0 bases, J lost 6 bases, and 2 bases stayed unmatched. The CDR3 DNA sequence: TGCGCCAGCAGCTTGGGACTAGCCGCCGGGGAGCTGTTTTTT. Residues: CASSLGLAAGELFF.

The rearrangement uses TRBV18 and TRBJ1-2; possibly TRBD1 for D (5 bases). V was cut by 6 bases and J by 8 bases, with 10 bases left in between. CDR3 length equals 11 residues. Germline values: CDR1 KGHSH, CDR2 LQKENI. Here the CDR3 reads CASSVGDGYTF. CDR3 in DNA: TGTGCCAGCTCCGTCGGGGACGGCTACACCTTC.

V gene TRBV28 combines with J gene TRBJ2-1, with TRBD2 matching over 7 bases. The CDR3 is 13 amino acids. V gave up 5 bases and J gave up 7 bases; unmatched junction bases: 5. The germline gives CDR1 MDHEN, CDR2 SYDVKM. CDR3 in amino acids: CASSRLADNEQFF. As DNA, the CDR3 is TGTGCCAGCAGTCGGCTAGCGGATAATGAGCAGTTCTTC.

J is TRBJ2-5 and V is TRBV28; 7 bases are shared with TRBD1. The J segment lost 3 bases and the V segment lost 7 bases, leaving 11 bases of the junction unmatched. Germline-derived CDR1 and CDR2 are MDHEN and SYDVKM. The CDR3 covers 15 residues. Written as DNA, the CDR3 is TGTGCCAGCAAATTGTGGACAGGCGGCGAAGAGACCCAGTACTTC. Translation: CASKLWTGGEETQYF. Full variable domain (outside the CDR3, taken from reference TRBV28 and TRBJ2-5): DVKVTQSSRYLVKRTGEKVFLECVQDMDHENMFWYRQDPGLGLRLIYFSYDVKMKEKGDIPEGYSVSREKKERFSLILESASTNQTSMYLCASKLWTGGEETQYFGPGTRLLVL.

This clone appeared a single time. The CDR3 sequence is CASSLRDRDGEQYF. The CDR3 DNA reads TGTGCCAGCTCACTCCGGGACAGGGATGGCGAGCAGTACTTC. The chain has TRBV18 and TRBJ2-7; 9 bases are shared with TRBD1. CDR1 and CDR2 (germline): KGHSH, LQKENI. The trim removed 4 bases at V and 6 bases at J, leaving 7 bases unmatched. The CDR3 covers 14 residues.

The chain joins TRBV4-2 to TRBJ2-7; a possible D gene is TRBD2 (6 bases). Trimming cost V 0 bases and J 3 bases, with 12 bases left between them. Germline V gene lookup returns CDR1 LGHNA and CDR2 YNFKEQ. The CDR3 is made up of 15 amino acids. CDR3 nucleotide sequence: TGTGCCAGCAGCCAAGATCTGGGGACTTTCTACGAGCAGTACTTC. It codes for CASSQDLGTFYEQYF.

The chain recombines TRBV15 with TRBJ1-1; 11 nucleotides agree with TRBD1. Per the germline V gene, CDR1 is LNHNV and CDR2 is YYDKDF (reference sequence). The CDR3 has 15 residues. Germline trimming cut 0 bases from V and 6 bases from J; bases unmatched to any gene: 3. The CDR3 region has the DNA TGTGCCACCAGCAGAGAGGGGACAGGGGGAGCTGAAGCTTTCTTT. It specifies CATSREGTGGAEAFF.

This sequence joins TRBV7-2 and TRBJ2-7; D perhaps matches TRBD1 (7 bases). Between the trimmed V and J ends, which lost 4 bases and 7 bases, there was a span of 14 bases. The germline V gene encodes CDR1 SGHTA and CDR2 FQGNSA. There are 13 residues in the CDR3. CDR3 protein: CASSSDRAGEQYF. The CDR3 nucleotides read TGTGCCAGCAGCTCCGACAGGGCGGGGGAGCAGTACTTC.

Written as DNA, the CDR3 is TGTGCCAGCAGCTCCGGGACAGTTCATGGGGCCGAGCAGTACGTC. The encoded protein is CASSSGTVHGAEQYV. The V call is TRBV7-9, the J call TRBJ2-7, with TRBD1 matching 7 bases. The trim removed 4 bases at V and 6 bases at J, leaving 12 bases unmatched. CDR3 length equals 15 residues. Germline V CDR1 and CDR2: SEHNR, FQNEAQ (reference sequence).

This clone has only one observation. V usage is TRBV5-1 and J usage is TRBJ2-7; 7 bases line up with TRBD2. The CDR3 contains 15 residues. CDR1 and CDR2 (germline): SGHRS, YFSETQ. The junction had 12 bases not matched to a gene; V was cut back by 4 bases and J by 5 bases. For the CDR3, the DNA is TGCGCCAGCAGCCCGTTTCCGGGAGGTTCCCACGAGCAGTACTTC. It translates to CASSPFPGGSHEQYF.